This TCR beta chain was identified in a study of blood T cell repertoires in COVID-19. The overall study: Acute and convalescent COVID-19 samples came from the United States, Italy and Spain. The analysed material was cDNA or gDNA that came from T cells, B-cell-depleted T cells, or PBMCs.

V was pared by 0 bases and J by 0 bases, with 6 bases between. Looked up from germline, CDR1 is LGHDT and CDR2 is YNNKEL (reference sequence). CDR3 length equals 15 residues. Per the study methods: The authors estimated nucleated cell counts from reference gene primer amplification. The assay was immunoSEQ multiplex PCR, and TCRdb's table has in-frame clones only and misses some. V and J calls and clone size are copied from that table; D and trimming were computed from the DNA. This table holds about 12,000 clones, approximately 77% found once. Seattle patients were enrolled during active infection and followed longitudinally.

The TCR sequence derives from a man aged 60 to 69 with COVID-19, enrolled during active disease. The rearrangement uses TRBV3-1 (or the pseudogene TRBV3-2) and TRBJ1-3; D ambiguous. Material for sequencing was peripheral blood. CDR3 nucleotide sequence: TGTGCCAGCAGCCAAGATAGAGCCTCTGGAAACACCATATATTTT. Encoded protein: CASSQDRASGNTIYF.